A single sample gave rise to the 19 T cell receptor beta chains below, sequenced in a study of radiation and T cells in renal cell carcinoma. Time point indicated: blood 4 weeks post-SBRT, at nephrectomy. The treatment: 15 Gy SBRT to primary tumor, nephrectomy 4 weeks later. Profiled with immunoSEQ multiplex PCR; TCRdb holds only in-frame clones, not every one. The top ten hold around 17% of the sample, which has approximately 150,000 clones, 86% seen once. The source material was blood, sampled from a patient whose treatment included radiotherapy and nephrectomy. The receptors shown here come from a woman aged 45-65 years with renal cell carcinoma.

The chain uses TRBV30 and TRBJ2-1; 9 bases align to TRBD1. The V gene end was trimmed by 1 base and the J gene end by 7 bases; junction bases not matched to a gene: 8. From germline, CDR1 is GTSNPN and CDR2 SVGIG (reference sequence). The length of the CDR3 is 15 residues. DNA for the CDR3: TGTGCCTGGAGTGCCTACAGGGGGCGGGGGAATGAGCAGTTCTTC. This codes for CAWSAYRGRGNEQFF.

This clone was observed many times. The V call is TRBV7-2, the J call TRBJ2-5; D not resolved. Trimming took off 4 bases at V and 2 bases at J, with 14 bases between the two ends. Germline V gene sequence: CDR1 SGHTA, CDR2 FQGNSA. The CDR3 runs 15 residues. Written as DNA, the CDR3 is TGTGCCAGCAGCTCCGAACCAGGTCGGCAAGAGACCCAGTACTTC. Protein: CASSSEPGRQETQYF.

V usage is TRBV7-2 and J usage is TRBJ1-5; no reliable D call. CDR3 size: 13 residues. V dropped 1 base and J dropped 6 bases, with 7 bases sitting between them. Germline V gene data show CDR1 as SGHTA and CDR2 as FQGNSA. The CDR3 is CASSLVATQPQHF. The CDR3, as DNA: TGTGCCAGCAGCTTAGTTGCGACTCAGCCCCAGCATTTT.

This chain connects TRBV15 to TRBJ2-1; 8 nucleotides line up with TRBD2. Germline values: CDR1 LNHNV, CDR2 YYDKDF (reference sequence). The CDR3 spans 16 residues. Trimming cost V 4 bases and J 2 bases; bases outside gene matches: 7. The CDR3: CATSTAGTRAYNEQFF. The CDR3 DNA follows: TGTGCCACCAGCACCGCCGGGACTAGGGCCTACAATGAGCAGTTCTTC.

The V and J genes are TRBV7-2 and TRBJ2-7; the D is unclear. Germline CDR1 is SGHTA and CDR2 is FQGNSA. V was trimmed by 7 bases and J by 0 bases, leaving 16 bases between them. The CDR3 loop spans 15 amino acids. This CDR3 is CASTLGGKSSYEQYF. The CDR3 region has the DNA TGTGCCAGCACCCTTGGCGGCAAGAGCTCCTACGAGCAGTACTTC.

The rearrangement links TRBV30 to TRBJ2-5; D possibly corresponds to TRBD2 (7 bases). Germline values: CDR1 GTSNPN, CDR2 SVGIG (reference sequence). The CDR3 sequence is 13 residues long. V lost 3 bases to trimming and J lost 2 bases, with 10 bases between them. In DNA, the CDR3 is TGTGCCTGGAGGGGGGGGGCACAAGAGACCCAGTACTTC. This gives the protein CAWRGGAQETQYF.

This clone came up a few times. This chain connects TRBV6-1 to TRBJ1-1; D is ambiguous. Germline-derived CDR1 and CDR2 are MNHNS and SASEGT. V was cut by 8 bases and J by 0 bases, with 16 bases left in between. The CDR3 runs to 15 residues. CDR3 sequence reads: CASDDKGKMNTEAFF. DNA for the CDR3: TGTGCCAGCGACGATAAGGGAAAAATGAACACTGAAGCTTTCTTT.

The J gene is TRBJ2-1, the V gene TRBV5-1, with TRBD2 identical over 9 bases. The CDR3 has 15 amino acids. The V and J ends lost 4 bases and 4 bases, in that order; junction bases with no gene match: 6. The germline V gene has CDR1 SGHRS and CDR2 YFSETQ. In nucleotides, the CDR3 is TGCGCCAGCAGCAATAGCGGGAGCCGGTACAATGAGCAGTTCTTC. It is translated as CASSNSGSRYNEQFF.

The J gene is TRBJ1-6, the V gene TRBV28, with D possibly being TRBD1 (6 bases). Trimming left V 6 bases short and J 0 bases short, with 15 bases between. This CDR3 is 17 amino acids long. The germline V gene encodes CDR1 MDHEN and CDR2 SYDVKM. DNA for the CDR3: TGTGCCAGCAGACGGGACACTACGAGCTCCTATAATTCACCCCTCCACTTT. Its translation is CASRRDTTSSYNSPLHF.

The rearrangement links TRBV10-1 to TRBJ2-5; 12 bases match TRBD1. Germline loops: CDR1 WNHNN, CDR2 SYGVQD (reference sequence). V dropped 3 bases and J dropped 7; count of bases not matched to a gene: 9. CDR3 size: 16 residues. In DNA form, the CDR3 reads TGCGCCAGCAGTGATTATGGGACAGGGGGCCTCGGGACCCAGTACTTC. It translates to CASSDYGTGGLGTQYF.

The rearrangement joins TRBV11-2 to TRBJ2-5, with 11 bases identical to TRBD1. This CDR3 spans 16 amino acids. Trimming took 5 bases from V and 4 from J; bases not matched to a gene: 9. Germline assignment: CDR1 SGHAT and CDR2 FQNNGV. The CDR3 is CASSPNPGQGGETQYF. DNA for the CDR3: TGTGCCAGCAGCCCTAATCCGGGACAGGGGGGAGAGACCCAGTACTTC.

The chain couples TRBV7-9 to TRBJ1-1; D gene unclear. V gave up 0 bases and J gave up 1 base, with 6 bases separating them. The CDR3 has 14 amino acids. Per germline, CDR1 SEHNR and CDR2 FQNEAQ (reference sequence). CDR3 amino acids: CASSLAGPNTEAFF. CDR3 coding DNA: TGTGCCAGCAGCTTAGCAGGCCCGAACACTGAAGCTTTCTTT. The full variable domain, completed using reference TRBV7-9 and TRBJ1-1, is DTGVSQNPRHKITKRGQNVTFRCDPISEHNRLYWYRQTLGQGPEFLTYFQNEAQLEKSRLLSDRFSAERPKGSFSTLEIQRTEQGDSAMYLCASSLAGPNTEAFFGQGTRLTVV.

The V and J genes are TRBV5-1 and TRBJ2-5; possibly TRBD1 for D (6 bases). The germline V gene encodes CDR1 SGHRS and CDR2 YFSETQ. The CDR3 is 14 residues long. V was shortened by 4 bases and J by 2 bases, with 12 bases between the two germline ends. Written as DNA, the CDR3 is TGCGCCAGCAGCCCTGGGACATTGCAAGAGACCCAGTACTTC. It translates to CASSPGTLQETQYF.

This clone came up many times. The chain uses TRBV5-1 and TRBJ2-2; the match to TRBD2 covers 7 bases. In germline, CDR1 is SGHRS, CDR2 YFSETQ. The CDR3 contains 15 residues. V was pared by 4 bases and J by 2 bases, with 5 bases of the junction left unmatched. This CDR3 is CASSTTSINTGELFF. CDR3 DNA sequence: TGCGCCAGCAGCACGACTAGCATTAACACCGGGGAGCTGTTTTTT.

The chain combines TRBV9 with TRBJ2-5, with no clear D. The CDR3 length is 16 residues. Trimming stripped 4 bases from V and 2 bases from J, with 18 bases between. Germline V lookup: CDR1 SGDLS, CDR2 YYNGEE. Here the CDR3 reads CASSPQFGTFQETQYF. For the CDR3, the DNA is TGTGCCAGCAGCCCTCAGTTTGGAACGTTTCAAGAGACCCAGTACTTC.

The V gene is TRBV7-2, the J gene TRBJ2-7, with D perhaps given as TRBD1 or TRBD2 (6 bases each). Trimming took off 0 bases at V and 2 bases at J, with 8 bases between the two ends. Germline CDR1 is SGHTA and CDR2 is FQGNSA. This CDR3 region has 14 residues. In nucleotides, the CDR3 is TGTGCCAGCAGCTTAGCGGGGGGCGCCTACGAGCAGTACTTC. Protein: CASSLAGGAYEQYF.

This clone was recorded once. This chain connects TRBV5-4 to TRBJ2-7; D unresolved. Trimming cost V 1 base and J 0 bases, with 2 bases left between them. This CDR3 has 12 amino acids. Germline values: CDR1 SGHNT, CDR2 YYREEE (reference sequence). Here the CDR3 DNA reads TGTGCCAGCAGCTTGCGCTCCTACGAGCAGTACTTC. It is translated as CASSLRSYEQYF.

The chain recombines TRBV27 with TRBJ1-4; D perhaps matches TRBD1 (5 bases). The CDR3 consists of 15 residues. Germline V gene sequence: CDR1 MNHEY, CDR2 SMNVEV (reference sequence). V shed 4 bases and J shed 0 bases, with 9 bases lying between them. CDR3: CASSWQGATNEKLFF. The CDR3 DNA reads TGTGCCAGCAGTTGGCAGGGAGCAACTAATGAAAAACTGTTTTTT.

DNA for the CDR3: TGTGCCAGCAGCCCCCCAATCGACAGGGGTCGAGGCCAGTACTTC. Residues: CASSPPIDRGRGQYF. V and J are TRBV7-9 and TRBJ2-5; 8 nucleotides align to TRBD1. There are 15 residues in the CDR3. Germline loops: CDR1 SEHNR, CDR2 FQNEAQ (reference sequence). The V and J ends lost 5 bases and 10 bases, in that order; junction bases with no gene match: 15.